The 15 T cell receptor beta chains presented below share a single source sample, sequenced in a study of blood T cells in healthy people across ages. Alongside a J-beta primer mix, a sample-barcoded 5' primer served in a second PCR lasting roughly 7 to 11 cycles. From the 5' RACE reads, TCRdb called clonotypes with MiXCR, one entry per CDR3 protein. Of roughly 1,800,000 distinct CDR3 sequences in the sample, around half were seen once. Sequences were obtained from blood. Receptors originate from a woman aged 35 to 49 in good health.

This CDR3 reads CASSAKTSGGIRTQYF. The CDR3 coding sequence is TGTGCCAGCAGTGCCAAAACTAGCGGGGGTATCAGAACCCAGTACTTC. V and J are TRBV27 and TRBJ2-5; 11 bases map to TRBD2. V shed 5 bases and J 8 bases; nucleotides not matched to a gene: 13. Germline CDR1 MNHEY, CDR2 SMNVEV (reference sequence). The CDR3 length is 16 residues.

The V gene is TRBV6-1, the J gene TRBJ2-4; 7 positions match TRBD1. The CDR3 is 13 amino acids. CDR1 and CDR2 (germline): MNHNS, SASEGT. The trim removed 10 bases at V and 5 bases at J, leaving 8 bases unmatched. CDR3: CAINTGTENIQYF. CDR3 sequence (DNA): TGTGCCATAAATACCGGGACAGAAAACATTCAGTACTTC.

This chain uses TRBV7-9 with TRBJ2-5; TRBD1 might be the D (6 bases). The germline V gene has CDR1 SEHNR and CDR2 FQNEAQ (reference sequence). Trimming took 5 bases from V and 5 from J, leaving 15 bases between them. The CDR3 covers 14 residues. The CDR3 here is CASSRADSPETQYF. CDR3 bases: TGTGCCAGCAGCCGAGCGGACAGTCCTGAGACCCAGTACTTC.

The table lists this clonotype with a count of one. The chain uses TRBV11-3 and TRBJ2-3; no reliable D call. There are 15 residues in the CDR3. Germline CDR1 reads SGHNT; CDR2 reads YENEEA. With 0 bases removed from V and 2 bases from J, the gap between germline ends came to 9 bases. CDR3 bases: TGTGCCAGCAGCTTAGAGGCACTTTCCACAGATACGCAGTATTTT. Its protein is CASSLEALSTDTQYF.

The rearrangement uses TRBV7-2 and TRBJ1-6; 7 nucleotides agree with TRBD1. The ends lost 1 base at V and 10 bases at J; junction bases unmatched: 7. The V gene's germline CDR1 is SGHTA and CDR2 FQGNSA. The CDR3 sequence is 15 residues long. CDR3 sequence reads: CASSLGRDRVSPLHF. The CDR3 DNA reads TGTGCCAGCAGCTTAGGTAGAGACAGGGTCTCACCCCTCCACTTT.

A few counts support this clonotype. The J gene is TRBJ1-2, the V gene TRBV10-3, with TRBD1 identical over 10 bases. CDR1 is ENHRY, CDR2 SYGVKD, per germline. Unmatched junction bases numbered 8, after V lost 7 bases and J lost 6 bases. The CDR3 sequence is 14 residues long. The CDR3 sequence: CAIKGTGDTHGYTF. For the CDR3, the DNA is TGTGCCATCAAAGGGACAGGGGATACCCATGGCTACACCTTC.

The chain recombines TRBV7-9 with TRBJ1-2; D not resolved. CDR1 and CDR2 (germline): SEHNR, FQNEAQ (reference sequence). This CDR3 contains 14 residues. V lost 5 bases to trimming and J lost 8 bases, with 18 bases between them. CDR3 nucleotide sequence: TGTGCCAGCAGCCCCTCCGGACTTTTGGGAGGCTACACCTTC. Protein: CASSPSGLLGGYTF. Full variable domain (outside the CDR3, taken from reference TRBV7-9 and TRBJ1-2): DTGVSQNPRHKITKRGQNVTFRCDPISEHNRLYWYRQTLGQGPEFLTYFQNEAQLEKSRLLSDRFSAERPKGSFSTLEIQRTEQGDSAMYLCASSPSGLLGGYTFGSGTRLTVV.

In its sample, this clonotype was seen once. The V call is TRBV5-5, the J call TRBJ2-1; the D is unclear. This CDR3 contains 14 residues. V was cut by 4 bases and J by 5 bases, with 13 bases left in between. Germline CDR1 SGHKS, CDR2 YYEKEE (reference sequence). The DNA for the CDR3 is TGTGCCAGCAGCCCCCCTGTTTCTAACAATGAGCAGTTCTTC. This gives the protein CASSPPVSNNEQFF.

This chain joins TRBV5-1 and TRBJ2-3; D is undetermined. V lost 4 bases, J lost 1 base, and 13 bases lay in between. Looked up from germline, CDR1 is SGHRS and CDR2 is YFSETQ. This CDR3 spans 15 amino acids. The CDR3 DNA follows: TGCGCCAGCAGCGTGGGCATTTTGGGCACAGATACGCAGTATTTT. It codes for CASSVGILGTDTQYF.

The chain links TRBV7-3 to TRBJ1-1, with no clear D. The germline V gene has CDR1 SGHTA and CDR2 FQGTGA. Trimming shortened V by 0 bases and J by 7 bases, and 12 bases separated the two germline ends. The CDR3 is 14 amino acids. DNA of the CDR3: TGTGCCAGCAGCTTAACTGGTGAGCCGGGTGAAGCTTTCTTT. Its translation is CASSLTGEPGEAFF.

J is TRBJ2-7 and V is TRBV2, with 8 bases aligning to TRBD1. The trim removed 6 bases at V and 1 base at J, leaving 8 bases unmatched. Germline CDR1 and CDR2: SNHLY and FYNNEI. The CDR3 is made up of 15 amino acids. The CDR3 reads CASRETGAKSYEQYF. In nucleotides, the CDR3 is TGTGCCAGCAGAGAGACAGGGGCCAAATCCTACGAGCAGTACTTC.

This clonotype was found a few times. The gene calls are TRBV6-5 and TRBJ2-4, with D perhaps TRBD2 (5 bases). CDR3 length equals 13 residues. Trimming took 5 bases from V and 6 from J, leaving 11 bases between them. From germline, CDR1 is MNHEY and CDR2 SVGAGI. CDR3 sequence reads: CASSPGKLNIQYF. The CDR3 nucleotides read TGTGCCAGCAGTCCCGGGAAGCTAAACATTCAGTACTTC.

The CDR3 DNA is TGTGCCAGCAGTTCTCCGAGCGGGACAAGTAATAATTCACCCCTCCACTTT. Translation: CASSSPSGTSNNSPLHF. V usage is TRBV12-3 or TRBV12-4 and J usage is TRBJ1-6, with a possible D match to TRBD1 (6 bases). The length of the CDR3 is 17 residues. Trimming pared 4 bases from V and 5 bases from J, leaving 18 bases between.

The V and J genes are TRBV7-2 and TRBJ2-3; the match to TRBD2 covers 9 bases. J lost 6 bases, V lost 0 bases, and 4 bases had no gene match. The CDR3 loop spans 15 amino acids. Germline CDR1 SGHTA, CDR2 FQGNSA. In DNA form, the CDR3 reads TGTGCCAGCAGCTTAGCGCGGGGGGGCCAGGATACGCAGTATTTT. Amino acids: CASSLARGGQDTQYF.

This clonotype was counted once. The chain recombines TRBV28 with TRBJ2-3; D is unresolved. This CDR3 comprises 15 residues. Deletions cut 5 bases from V and 0 bases from J, with 12 bases between. CDR1 MDHEN and CDR2 SYDVKM come from the germline V gene. CDR3 protein: CASSIVQSSTDTQYF. In DNA, the CDR3 is TGTGCCAGCAGTATAGTTCAGTCTAGCACAGATACGCAGTATTTT.